This TCR beta chain was found in a study of CD8 T cells in ankylosing spondylitis. The CDR3 runs to 10 residues. The V gene lost 7 bases and the J gene lost 9 bases, with 7 bases spanning the gap. From the 5' RACE reads, TCRdb called clonotypes with MiXCR, one entry per CDR3 protein. The sample contains 25,000 to 35,000 distinct CDR3 sequences, 12% to 15% of which appear only once. The chain has TRBV12-3 or TRBV12-4 and TRBJ2-1; D call uncertain. The TCR was taken from a male donor with ankylosing spondylitis or in good health (not recorded which). Sample: blood. The CDR3, as DNA: TGTGCCAGCAAAGGAACTGAGCAGTTCTTC. Its protein product is CASKGTEQFF.